A single sample is the source of the 3 T cell receptor beta chains below, sequenced in a study of T cells in women clearing cervical HPV infection. Clones were read by immunoSEQ multiplex PCR, and TCRdb kept only the in-frame ones, dropping some. This table holds 15,000 to 20,000 clones. The sequenced sample consisted of blood buffy coat. The receptors derive from a woman aged 18 to 69 with a cervical HPV16 infection that either progressed to CIN3+ or cleared (not recorded which).

On this clone itself: Sequencing ends 3 residues short of the CDR3 end; the germline J gene provides the rest. The chain combines TRBV6-1 with TRBJ2-7; TRBD1 agrees at 9 bases. This CDR3 is 15 amino acids long. J lost 2 bases, V lost 1 base, and 3 bases had no gene match. CDR1 and CDR2 (germline): MNHNS, SASEGT. This chain's CDR3 is CASSEVDRGPYEQYF. The part of the CDR3 DNA that was read is TGTGCCAGCAGTGAAGTGGACAGGGGCCCCTACGAG.

On this clone itself: Sequencing ends 3 residues short of the CDR3 end; the germline J gene provides the rest. V gene TRBV5-1 combines with J gene TRBJ2-1; possible D gene TRBD2, 6 bases. The germline V gene has CDR1 SGHRS and CDR2 YFSETQ. This CDR3 region has 12 residues. Between the trimmed V and J ends, which lost 0 bases and 8 bases, there was a span of 6 bases. CDR3 sequence reads: CASSLASDEQFF. The covered CDR3 bases are TGCGCCAGCAGCTTGGCTAGCGATGAG.

Measured by frequency, this clone is large. Sequencing ends 3 residues short of the CDR3 end; the germline J gene provides the rest. The chain joins TRBV18 to TRBJ2-5, with 12 bases fitting TRBD2. The V gene's germline CDR1 is KGHSH and CDR2 LQKENI. The CDR3 is made up of 15 amino acids. Trimming cost V 2 bases and J 5 bases; bases outside gene matches: 3. The sequenced part of the CDR3 DNA is TGTGCCAGCTCACCATGGACTAGCGGGGAGGAGACC. This sequence encodes CASSPWTSGEET. The full CDR3 sequence reads CASSPWTSGEETQYF.